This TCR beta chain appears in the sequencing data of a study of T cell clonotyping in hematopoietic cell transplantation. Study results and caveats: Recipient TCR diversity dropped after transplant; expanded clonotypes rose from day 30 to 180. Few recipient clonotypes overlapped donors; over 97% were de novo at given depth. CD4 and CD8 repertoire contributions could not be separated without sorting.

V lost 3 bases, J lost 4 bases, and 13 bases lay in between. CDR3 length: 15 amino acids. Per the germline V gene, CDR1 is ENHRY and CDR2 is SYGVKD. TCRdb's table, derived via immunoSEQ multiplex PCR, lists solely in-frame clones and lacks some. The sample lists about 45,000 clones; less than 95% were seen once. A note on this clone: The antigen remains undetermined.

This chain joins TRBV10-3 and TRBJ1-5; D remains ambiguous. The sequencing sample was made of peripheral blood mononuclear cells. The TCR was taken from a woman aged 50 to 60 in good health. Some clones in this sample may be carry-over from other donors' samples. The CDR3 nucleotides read TGTGCCATCAGTGAAGAACGCGGAGGGAATCAGCCCCAGCATTTT. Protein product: CAISEERGGNQPQHF.